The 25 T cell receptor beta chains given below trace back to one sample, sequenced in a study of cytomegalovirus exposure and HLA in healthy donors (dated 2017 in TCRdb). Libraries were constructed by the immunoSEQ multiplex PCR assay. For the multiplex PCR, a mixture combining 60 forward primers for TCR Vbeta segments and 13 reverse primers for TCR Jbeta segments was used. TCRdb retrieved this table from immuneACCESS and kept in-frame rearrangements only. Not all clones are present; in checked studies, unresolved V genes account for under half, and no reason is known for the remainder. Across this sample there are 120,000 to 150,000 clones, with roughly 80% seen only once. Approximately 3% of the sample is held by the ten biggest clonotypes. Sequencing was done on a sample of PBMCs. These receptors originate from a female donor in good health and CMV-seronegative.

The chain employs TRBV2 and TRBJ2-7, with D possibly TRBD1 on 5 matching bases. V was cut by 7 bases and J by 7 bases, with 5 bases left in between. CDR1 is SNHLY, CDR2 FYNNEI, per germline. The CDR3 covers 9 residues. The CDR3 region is CASKGEQYF. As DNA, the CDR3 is TGTGCCAGCAAGGGGGAGCAGTACTTC.

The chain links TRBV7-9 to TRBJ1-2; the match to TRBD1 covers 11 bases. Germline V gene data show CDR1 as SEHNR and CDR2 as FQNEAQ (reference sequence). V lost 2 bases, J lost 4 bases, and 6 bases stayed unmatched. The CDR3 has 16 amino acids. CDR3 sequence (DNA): TGTGCCAGCAGCTTACCCTGGACAGGGGGCCTCTATGGCTACACCTTC. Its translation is CASSLPWTGGLYGYTF.

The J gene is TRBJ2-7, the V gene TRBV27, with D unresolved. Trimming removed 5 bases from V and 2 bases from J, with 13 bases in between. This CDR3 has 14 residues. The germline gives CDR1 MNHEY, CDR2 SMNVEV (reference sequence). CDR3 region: CASSRHQFPYEQYF. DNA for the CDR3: TGTGCCAGCAGTCGCCACCAGTTCCCCTACGAGCAGTACTTC.

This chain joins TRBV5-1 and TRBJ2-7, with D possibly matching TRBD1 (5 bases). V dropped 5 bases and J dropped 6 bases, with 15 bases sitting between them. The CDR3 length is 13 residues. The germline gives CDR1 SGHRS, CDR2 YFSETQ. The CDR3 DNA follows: TGCGCCAGCAGGTACGTACAGGTCTCCGAGCAGTACTTC. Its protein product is CASRYVQVSEQYF.

In nucleotides, the CDR3 is TGTGCCAGCAGTAAGGACCACAGGGAGCAGTTCTTC. This sequence encodes CASSKDHREQFF. The V call is TRBV28, the J call TRBJ2-1; D possibly corresponds to TRBD1 (5 bases). Germline V gene sequence: CDR1 MDHEN, CDR2 SYDVKM. V gave up 5 bases and J gave up 10 bases, with 12 bases separating them. This CDR3 region has 12 residues.

The CDR3: CASSGTGGGEKLFF. In DNA, the CDR3 is TGTGCCAGCAGCGGAACAGGGGGAGGAGAAAAACTGTTTTTT. This rearrangement joins TRBV7-9 to TRBJ1-4; 8 nucleotides line up with TRBD1. V trimming: 5 bases; J trimming: 8 bases; junction bases outside the gene matches: 7. Germline values: CDR1 SEHNR, CDR2 FQNEAQ (reference sequence). The CDR3 covers 14 residues.

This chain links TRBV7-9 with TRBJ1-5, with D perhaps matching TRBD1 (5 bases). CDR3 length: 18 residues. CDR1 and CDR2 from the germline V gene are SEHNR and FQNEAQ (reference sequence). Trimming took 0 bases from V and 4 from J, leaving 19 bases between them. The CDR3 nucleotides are TGTGCCAGCAGCTTAGCGGGCAGGGCTAGGGGAATGAATCAGCCCCAGCATTTT. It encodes CASSLAGRARGMNQPQHF.

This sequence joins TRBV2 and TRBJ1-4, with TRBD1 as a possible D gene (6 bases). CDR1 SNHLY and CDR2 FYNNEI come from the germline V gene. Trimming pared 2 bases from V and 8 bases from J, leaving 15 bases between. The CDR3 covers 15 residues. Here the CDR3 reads CASSEKGWGLEKLFF. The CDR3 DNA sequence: TGTGCCAGCAGTGAAAAGGGTTGGGGGCTCGAAAAACTGTTTTTT. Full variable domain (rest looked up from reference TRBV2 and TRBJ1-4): EPEVTQTPSHQVTQMGQEVILRCVPISNHLYFYWYRQILGQKVEFLVSFYNNEISEKSEIFDDQFSVERPDGSNFTLKIRSTKLEDSAMYFCASSEKGWGLEKLFFGSGTQLSVL.

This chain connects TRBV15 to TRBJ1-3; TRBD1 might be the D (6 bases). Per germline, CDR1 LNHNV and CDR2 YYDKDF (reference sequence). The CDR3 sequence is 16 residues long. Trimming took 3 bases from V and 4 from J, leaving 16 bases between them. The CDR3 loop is CATSRPTQGLGNTIYF. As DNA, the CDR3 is TGTGCCACCAGCAGGCCCACCCAGGGGTTAGGAAACACCATATATTTT.

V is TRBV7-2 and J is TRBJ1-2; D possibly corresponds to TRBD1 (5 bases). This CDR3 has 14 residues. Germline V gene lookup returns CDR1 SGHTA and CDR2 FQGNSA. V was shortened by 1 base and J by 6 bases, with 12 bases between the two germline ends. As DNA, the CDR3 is TGTGCCAGCAGCTTAGAGGCCAGGGTAAATGGCTACACCTTC. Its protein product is CASSLEARVNGYTF.

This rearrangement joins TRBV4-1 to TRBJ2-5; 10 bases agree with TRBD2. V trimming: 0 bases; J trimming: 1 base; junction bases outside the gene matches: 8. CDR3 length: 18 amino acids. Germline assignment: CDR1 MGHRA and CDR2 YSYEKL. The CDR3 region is CASSQDPSGGAFQETQYF. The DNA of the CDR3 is TGCGCCAGCAGCCAAGATCCTAGCGGGGGTGCCTTCCAAGAGACCCAGTACTTC.

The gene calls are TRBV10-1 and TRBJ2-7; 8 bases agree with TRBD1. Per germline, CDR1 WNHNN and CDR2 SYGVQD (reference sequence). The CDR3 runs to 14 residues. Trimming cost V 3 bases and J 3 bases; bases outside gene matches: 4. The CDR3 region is CASSDLGQGYEQYF. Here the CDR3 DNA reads TGCGCCAGCAGTGACCTTGGACAGGGCTACGAGCAGTACTTC.

The chain's CDR3 is CASSSSGTDTQYF. CDR3 bases: TGTGCCAGCAGTTCCAGTGGCACAGATACGCAGTATTTT. The chain carries TRBV28 and TRBJ2-3, with no clear D. Trimming left V 4 bases short and J 1 base short, with 6 bases between. The length of the CDR3 is 13 residues. Per the germline V gene, CDR1 is MDHEN and CDR2 is SYDVKM.

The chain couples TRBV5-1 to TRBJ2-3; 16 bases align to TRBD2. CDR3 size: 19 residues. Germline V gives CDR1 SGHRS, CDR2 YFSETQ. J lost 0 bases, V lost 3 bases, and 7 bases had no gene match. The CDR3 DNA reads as TGCGCCAGCAGCTCCGGGACTAGCGGGGGGGGGACTAGCACAGATACGCAGTATTTT. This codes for CASSSGTSGGGTSTDTQYF. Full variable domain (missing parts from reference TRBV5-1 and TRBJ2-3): KAGVTQTPRYLIKTRGQQVTLSCSPISGHRSVSWYQQTPGQGLQFLFEYFSETQRNKGNFPGRFSGRQFSNSRSEMNVSTLELGDSALYLCASSSGTSGGGTSTDTQYFGPGTRLTVL.

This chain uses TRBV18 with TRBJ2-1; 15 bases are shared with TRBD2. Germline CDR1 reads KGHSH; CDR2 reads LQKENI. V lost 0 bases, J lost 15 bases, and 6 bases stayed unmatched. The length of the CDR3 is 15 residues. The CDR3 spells CASSPPGLAGGGPFF. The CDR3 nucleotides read TGTGCCAGCTCACCACCGGGACTAGCGGGAGGTGGCCCGTTCTTC.

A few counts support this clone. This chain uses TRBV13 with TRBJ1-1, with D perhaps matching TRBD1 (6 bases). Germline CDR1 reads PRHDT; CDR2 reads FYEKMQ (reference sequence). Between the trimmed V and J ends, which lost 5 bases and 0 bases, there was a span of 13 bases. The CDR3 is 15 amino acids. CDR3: CASSTQTGLNTEAFF. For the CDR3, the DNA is TGTGCCAGCAGCACCCAGACAGGATTGAACACTGAAGCTTTCTTT.

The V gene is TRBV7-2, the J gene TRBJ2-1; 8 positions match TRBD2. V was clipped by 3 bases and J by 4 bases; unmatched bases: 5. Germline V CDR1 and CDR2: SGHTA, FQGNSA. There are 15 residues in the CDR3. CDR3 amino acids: CASSFSGGAYNEQFF. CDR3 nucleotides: TGTGCCAGCAGCTTCAGCGGGGGAGCTTACAATGAGCAGTTCTTC.

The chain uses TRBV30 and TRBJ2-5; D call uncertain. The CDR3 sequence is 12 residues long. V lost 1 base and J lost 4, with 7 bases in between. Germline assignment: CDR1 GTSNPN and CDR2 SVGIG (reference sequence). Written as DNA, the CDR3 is TGTGCCTGGAGTGGGCCTGGAGAGACCCAGTACTTC. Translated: CAWSGPGETQYF.

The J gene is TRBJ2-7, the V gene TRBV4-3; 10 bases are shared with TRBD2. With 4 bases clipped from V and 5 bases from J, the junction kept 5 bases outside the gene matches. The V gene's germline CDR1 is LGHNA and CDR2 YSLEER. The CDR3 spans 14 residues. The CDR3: CASSPGLARNEQYF. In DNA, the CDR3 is TGCGCCAGCAGCCCGGGACTAGCGAGGAACGAGCAGTACTTC.

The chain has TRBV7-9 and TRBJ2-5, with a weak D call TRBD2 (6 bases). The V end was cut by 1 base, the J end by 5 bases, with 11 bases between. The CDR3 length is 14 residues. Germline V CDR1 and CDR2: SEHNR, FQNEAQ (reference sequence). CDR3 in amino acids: CASSLVLGGETQYF. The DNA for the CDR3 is TGTGCCAGCAGCTTAGTCCTTGGGGGGGAGACCCAGTACTTC.

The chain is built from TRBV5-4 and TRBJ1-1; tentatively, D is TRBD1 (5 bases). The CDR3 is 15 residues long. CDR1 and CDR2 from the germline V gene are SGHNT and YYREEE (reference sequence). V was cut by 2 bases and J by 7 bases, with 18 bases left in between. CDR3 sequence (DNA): TGTGCCAGCAGCTTCGGGACTGGCCGACCGGATGAAGCTTTCTTT. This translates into CASSFGTGRPDEAFF.

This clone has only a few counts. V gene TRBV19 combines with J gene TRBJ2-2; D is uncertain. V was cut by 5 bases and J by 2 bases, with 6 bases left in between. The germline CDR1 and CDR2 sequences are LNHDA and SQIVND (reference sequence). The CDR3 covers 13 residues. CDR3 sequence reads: CASSSVNTGELFF. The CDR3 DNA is TGTGCCAGTAGTTCCGTCAACACCGGGGAGCTGTTTTTT. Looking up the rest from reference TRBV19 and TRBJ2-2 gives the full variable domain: DGGITQSPKYLFRKEGQNVTLSCEQNLNHDAMYWYRQDPGQGLRLIYYSQIVNDFQKGDIAEGYSVSREKKESFPLTVTSAQKNPTAFYLCASSSVNTGELFFGEGSRLTVL.

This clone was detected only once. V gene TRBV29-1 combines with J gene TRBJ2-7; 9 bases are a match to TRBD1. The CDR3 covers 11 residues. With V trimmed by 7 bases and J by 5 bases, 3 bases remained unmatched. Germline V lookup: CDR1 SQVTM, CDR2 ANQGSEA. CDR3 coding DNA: TGCAGCGCTACAGGGGGCGACGAGCAGTACTTC. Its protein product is CSATGGDEQYF.

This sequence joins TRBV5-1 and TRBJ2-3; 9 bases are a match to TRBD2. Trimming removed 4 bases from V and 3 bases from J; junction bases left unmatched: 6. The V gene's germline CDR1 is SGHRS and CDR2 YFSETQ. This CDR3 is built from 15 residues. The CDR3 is CASSVWTSVTDTQYF. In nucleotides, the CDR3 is TGCGCCAGCAGCGTATGGACTAGCGTTACAGATACGCAGTATTTT.

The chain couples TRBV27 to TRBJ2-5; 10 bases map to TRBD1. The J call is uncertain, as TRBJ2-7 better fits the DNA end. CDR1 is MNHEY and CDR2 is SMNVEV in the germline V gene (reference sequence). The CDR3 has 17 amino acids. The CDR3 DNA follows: TGTGCCAGCAGTCAAACCGGGACAGGGGCATTTCATTCCGAGCAGTACTTC. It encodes CASSQTGTGAFHSEQYF.